This section outlines one TCR beta chain sequence together with its context. In the authors' methods: Estimation of nucleated cell counts relied on the amplification of reference gene primers. Produced via immunoSEQ multiplex PCR; TCRdb's table is partial and in-frame only. D and trimming were read from the DNA, whereas the V and J calls and clone size are those reported in that table. This table holds about 350,000 clones, almost 90% found once. There are 15 residues in the CDR3. V gave up 5 bases and J gave up 7 bases, with 18 bases separating them. Germline values: CDR1 SGHTA, CDR2 FQGTGA. This entry is derived from a study of blood T cell repertoires in COVID-19. Across the study: COVID-19 samples collected from the United States, Italy and Spain covered acute and convalescent phases. In each case, the material was cDNA or gDNA derived from T cells, B-cell-depleted T cells, or PBMCs.

It was during active infection that Seattle patients were enrolled and then longitudinally followed. The specimen sequenced was peripheral blood. The receptor was derived from a woman aged 70 to 79 with COVID-19, enrolled during active disease. The chain uses TRBV7-3 and TRBJ2-1; D may be TRBD1 (6 bases). The CDR3 DNA is TGTGCCAGCAGCCCGGACAGTAGCAATGTGAATGAGCAGTTCTTC. This sequence encodes CASSPDSSNVNEQFF.